This TCR beta chain was observed in a study of identifying expanded T cells in peripheral blood. This clone was seen once. Its target is not known. Study-level results: Variance in clone template counts between approximately 2-week samples significantly increased with total template count across all healthy donors.

Trimming cost V 10 bases and J 9 bases, with 21 bases left between them. This CDR3 is built from 14 residues. CDR1 MNHNS and CDR2 SASEGT come from the germline V gene. Generated by immunoSEQ multiplex PCR, the TCRdb table keeps only in-frame clones and is missing some. Seen here are about 110,000 clones, about 87% observed once, and the top ten hold 7% to 9%. V and J are TRBV6-1 and TRBJ2-2; possible D gene TRBD2, 5 bases. This receptor was taken from a person aged 18-69 years in good health. The sequenced material came from blood. The CDR3 sequence: CATSRPGGFRELFF. The CDR3 DNA follows: TGTGCCACCTCCCGCCCTGGAGGTTTCCGGGAGCTGTTTTTT.